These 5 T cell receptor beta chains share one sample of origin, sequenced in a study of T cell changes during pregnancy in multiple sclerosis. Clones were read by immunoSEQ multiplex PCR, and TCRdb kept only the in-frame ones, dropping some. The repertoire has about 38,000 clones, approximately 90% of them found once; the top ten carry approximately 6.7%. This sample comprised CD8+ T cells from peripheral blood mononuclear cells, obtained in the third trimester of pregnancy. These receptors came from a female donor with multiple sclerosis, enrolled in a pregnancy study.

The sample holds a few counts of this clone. This chain's CDR3 is CASSEWGSGGFYEQYF. The CDR3 nucleotides are TGTGCCAGCAGTGAATGGGGTAGCGGGGGGTTTTACGAGCAGTACTTC. The chain couples TRBV6-1 to TRBJ2-7; TRBD2 matches 10 bases. This CDR3 spans 16 amino acids. Germline V gives CDR1 MNHNS, CDR2 SASEGT. After removal of 2 bases from V and 4 bases from J, the junction contained 8 bases not matched to a gene.

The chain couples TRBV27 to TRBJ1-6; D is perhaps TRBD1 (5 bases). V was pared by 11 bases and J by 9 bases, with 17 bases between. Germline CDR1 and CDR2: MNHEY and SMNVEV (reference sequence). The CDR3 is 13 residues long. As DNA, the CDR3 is TGTGCCTCCAAGACAGATCTCGGTTCACCCCTCCACTTT. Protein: CASKTDLGSPLHF.

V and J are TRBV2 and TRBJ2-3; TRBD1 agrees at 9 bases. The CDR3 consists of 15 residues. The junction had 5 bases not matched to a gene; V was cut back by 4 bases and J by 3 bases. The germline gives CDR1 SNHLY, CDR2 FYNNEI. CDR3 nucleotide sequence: TGTGCCAGCAGTGTCGGGACAGGGTGGACAGATACGCAGTATTTT. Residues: CASSVGTGWTDTQYF.

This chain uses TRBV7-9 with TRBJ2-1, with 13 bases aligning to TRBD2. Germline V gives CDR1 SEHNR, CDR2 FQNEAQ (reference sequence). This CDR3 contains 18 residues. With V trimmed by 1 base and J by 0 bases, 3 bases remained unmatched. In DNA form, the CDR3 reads TGTGCCAGCAGCTTAGGACTAGCGGGGGGTCTCTCCTACAATGAGCAGTTCTTC. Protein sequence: CASSLGLAGGLSYNEQFF. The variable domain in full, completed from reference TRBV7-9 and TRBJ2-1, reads DTGVSQNPRHKITKRGQNVTFRCDPISEHNRLYWYRQTLGQGPEFLTYFQNEAQLEKSRLLSDRFSAERPKGSFSTLEIQRTEQGDSAMYLCASSLGLAGGLSYNEQFFGPGTRLTVL.

CDR3 in amino acids: CASSFGPGCNYGYTF. The CDR3 DNA is TGTGCCAGCAGCTTCGGCCCAGGGTGTAACTATGGCTACACCTTC. The chain links TRBV21-1 to TRBJ1-2; the table's D gene call, TRBD1, was not cross checked with the DNA. TRBV21-1 is designated a pseudogene. This CDR3 contains 15 residues.